One and the same sample provided the 5 T cell receptor beta chains below, sequenced in a study of CD8+CD57+ T cells in acquired aplastic anemia. Selection for sequencing was limited to patients who had shown CD8+CD57+ cell expansion by flow cytometry. TCR beta VDJ and CDR3 profiling used genomic DNA as template. TCRdb used MiXCR to reprocess the reads, holding one entry per CDR3 protein. The table records some 140,000 distinct CDR3 sequences, roughly 54% of them present only once. The sample taken for sequencing was sorted CD4+, CD8+, or CD8+CD57+ T cells (not recorded which) from PBMCs. Receptors originate from a human donor with aplastic anemia.

This clonotype was seen a handful of times. As DNA, the CDR3 is TGTGCCAGCAGTTTGATACGGGACAGGAACACTGAAGCTTTCTTT. Translation: CASSLIRDRNTEAFF. The chain employs TRBV12-3 or TRBV12-4 and TRBJ1-1; 7 bases match TRBD1. This CDR3 spans 15 amino acids. V dropped 3 bases and J dropped 1; count of bases not matched to a gene: 5.

This chain uses TRBV19 with TRBJ1-3; no definite D call. The germline gives CDR1 LNHDA, CDR2 SQIVND (reference sequence). The CDR3 spans 15 residues. The V end lost 3 bases, the J end lost 0 bases, and 9 bases lay between the germline ends. Here the CDR3 reads CASSMDWSSGNTIYF. The CDR3 DNA reads as TGTGCCAGTAGTATGGACTGGAGCTCTGGAAACACCATATATTTT.

In this sample, this clonotype turned up a few times. The chain uses TRBV15 and TRBJ2-5; 12 positions agree with TRBD2. The CDR3 contains 15 residues. The V gene end was trimmed by 1 base and the J gene end by 3 bases; junction bases not matched to a gene: 0. The V gene's germline CDR1 is LNHNV and CDR2 YYDKDF (reference sequence). This chain's CDR3 is CATSRGLAGEETQYF. The CDR3 DNA follows: TGTGCCACCAGCAGAGGACTAGCGGGAGAAGAGACCCAGTACTTC.

This clonotype was seen ten or more times. The rearrangement uses TRBV6-1 and TRBJ1-3; 8 nucleotides line up with TRBD1. CDR3 length equals 16 residues. CDR1 and CDR2 from the germline V gene are MNHNS and SASEGT. The V gene end was trimmed by 4 bases and the J gene end by 0 bases; junction bases not matched to a gene: 5. The CDR3 is CASSGTGRTSGNTIYF. The CDR3 bases are TGTGCCAGCAGTGGGACAGGGCGGACCTCTGGAAACACCATATATTTT.

The J gene is TRBJ1-1, the V gene TRBV29-1; weak D call: TRBD1 (6 bases). CDR3 length: 16 residues. V gave up 2 bases and J gave up 1 base, with 17 bases separating them. CDR1 and CDR2 from the germline V gene are SQVTM and ANQGSEA. CDR3 protein: CSVEWATLRGNTEAFF. CDR3 DNA: TGCAGCGTTGAATGGGCGACACTCAGGGGGAACACTGAAGCTTTCTTT.